Shown below are 24 T cell receptor beta chains from a single sample sequenced in a study of CD8 T cells in ankylosing spondylitis. TCRdb reprocessed the 5' RACE reads via MiXCR and lists one record per CDR3 protein. Of 340,000 or so distinct CDR3 sequences in the sample, about 15% were seen once. The source material was blood, either unsorted or a sorted T cell fraction (not recorded which). These receptors were collected from a male donor with ankylosing spondylitis or in good health (not recorded which).

The chain uses TRBV3-1 and TRBJ2-4; D tentatively reads TRBD1 or TRBD2 (5 bases each). CDR1 and CDR2 (germline): LGHDT, YNNKEL (reference sequence). The CDR3 is 18 amino acids. CDR3 amino acids: CTFSFTGTTSLAKNIQYF. CDR3 DNA: TGTACCTTCAGTTTCACTGGGACCACGTCACTAGCCAAAAACATTCAGTACTTC.

The V gene is TRBV12-5, the J gene TRBJ2-1, with D uncertain. Trimming cost V 7 bases and J 0 bases, with 13 bases left between them. Germline CDR1 reads LGHNT; CDR2 reads FRNRAP. There are 15 residues in the CDR3. The CDR3 loop is CASAIGLSSYNEQFF. The CDR3 DNA reads as TGTGCTAGTGCCATCGGGCTGAGCTCCTACAATGAGCAGTTCTTC.

V gene TRBV5-1 combines with J gene TRBJ2-7, with TRBD2 matching over 8 bases. The CDR3 covers 13 residues. V lost 0 bases, J lost 9 bases, and 5 bases stayed unmatched. Germline CDR1 is SGHRS and CDR2 is YFSETQ. The CDR3 reads CASSLVGLEGQYF. The CDR3, as DNA: TGCGCCAGCAGCTTGGTGGGACTAGAGGGGCAGTACTTC.

This clonotype was recorded at least ten times. The V call is TRBV5-1, the J call TRBJ2-7; D may match TRBD1 or TRBD2 (6 bases each). Germline CDR1 SGHRS, CDR2 YFSETQ. Trimming took off 7 bases at V and 7 bases at J, with 15 bases between the two ends. This CDR3 region has 12 residues. In nucleotides, the CDR3 is TGCGCCAGCGGGCCGGGGGCGCAGGAGCAGTACTTC. As protein: CASGPGAQEQYF.

The chain is built from TRBV20-1 and TRBJ2-1, with D possibly being TRBD2 (6 bases). V was clipped by 3 bases and J by 6 bases, with 15 bases between them. The CDR3 has 14 amino acids. Germline V gene data show CDR1 as DFQATT and CDR2 as SNEGSKA (reference sequence). The CDR3: CSASLGGRLNEQFF. The CDR3 nucleotides are TGCAGTGCTAGTTTAGGAGGGAGACTCAATGAGCAGTTCTTC.

There are a few counts of this clonotype. The chain carries TRBV10-2 and TRBJ1-1, with TRBD1 as a possible D gene (5 bases). The germline V gene has CDR1 WSHSY and CDR2 SAAADI. This CDR3 has 15 amino acids. Trimming shortened V by 6 bases and J by 1 base, and 15 bases separated the two germline ends. The CDR3 is CASRPPGRSNTEAFF. For the CDR3, the DNA is TGCGCCAGCAGACCACCGGGACGATCGAACACTGAAGCTTTCTTT.

This clonotype was picked up a small number of times. The chain couples TRBV7-7 to TRBJ1-1, with 7 nucleotides matching TRBD1. V lost 5 bases, J lost 5 bases, and 8 bases stayed unmatched. Germline loops: CDR1 SSHAT, CDR2 FNYEAQ (reference sequence). CDR3 length equals 14 residues. The CDR3 coding sequence is TGTGCCAGCAGCCCCCGGCAGGGGGAAACTGAAGCTTTCTTT. The encoded protein is CASSPRQGETEAFF.

This clonotype was seen a few times. The chain employs TRBV2 and TRBJ1-6; perhaps TRBD1 as D (5 bases). This CDR3 contains 15 residues. In germline, CDR1 is SNHLY, CDR2 FYNNEI. V lost 11 bases and J 10 bases, leaving 24 bases between the germline ends. CDR3 loop: CACQGARGGWSPLHF. The CDR3 DNA is TGTGCCTGCCAAGGGGCCCGGGGAGGTTGGTCACCCCTCCACTTT.

This clonotype has just a few counts. This chain connects TRBV5-1 to TRBJ2-1, with D hard to call. Trimming removed 0 bases from V and 7 bases from J, with 11 bases in between. In germline, CDR1 is SGHRS, CDR2 YFSETQ. The CDR3 is 14 amino acids. In DNA, the CDR3 is TGCGCCAGCAGCTTGGTCCCAGCGTCGAATGAGCAGTTCTTC. It specifies CASSLVPASNEQFF.

Many counts were recorded for this clonotype. In DNA, the CDR3 is TGCGCCAGCAGTGAGGAAAATCAAGAAGCTTTCTTT. Protein sequence: CASSEENQEAFF. The chain links TRBV10-2 to TRBJ1-1, with unresolved D. Germline CDR1 WSHSY, CDR2 SAAADI. CDR3 size: 12 residues. V lost 2 bases, J lost 8 bases, and 9 bases lay in between.

This clonotype was counted ten times or more. This chain connects TRBV20-1 to TRBJ2-3, with 8 bases matching TRBD2. Germline lookup yields CDR1 DFQATT and CDR2 SNEGSKA (reference sequence). The CDR3 covers 14 residues. V shed 4 bases, J shed 7 bases, and the junction held 10 bases outside the gene matches. In DNA, the CDR3 is TGCAGTGCTACCTTCGGGGGGGGGCCGAATACGCAGTATTTT. This translates into CSATFGGGPNTQYF.

The chain combines TRBV6-1 with TRBJ1-5; D perhaps matches TRBD1 (5 bases). Germline V gene sequence: CDR1 MNHNS, CDR2 SASEGT. Trimming removed 5 bases from V and 1 base from J, with 12 bases in between. This CDR3 contains 15 residues. The CDR3 loop reads CASSTDGASNQPQHF. For the CDR3, the DNA is TGTGCCAGCAGTACGGATGGGGCAAGCAATCAGCCCCAGCATTTT.

This clonotype has at least ten counts. CDR3 residues: CASSATSGASSYEQYF. Written as DNA, the CDR3 is TGTGCCAGCAGTGCGACTAGCGGGGCCTCTTCCTACGAGCAGTACTTC. The chain combines TRBV2 with TRBJ2-7, with 11 nucleotides matching TRBD2. Germline loops: CDR1 SNHLY, CDR2 FYNNEI. V lost 4 bases to trimming and J lost 1 base; unmatched junction nucleotides: 6. The CDR3 has 16 amino acids.

This clonotype was recorded at least ten times. CDR3 in DNA: TGCGCCAGCAGCTTGCAGGGGGCCTTGGATGGCTACACCTTC. Encoded protein: CASSLQGALDGYTF. The V call is TRBV5-1, the J call TRBJ1-2, with TRBD1 identical over 8 bases. The CDR3 length is 14 residues. V trimming: 1 base; J trimming: 6 bases; junction bases outside the gene matches: 5. Per germline, CDR1 SGHRS and CDR2 YFSETQ.

At least ten counts were recorded for this clonotype. The V call is TRBV29-1, the J call TRBJ1-5; the D gene is possibly TRBD1 (5 bases). This CDR3 spans 13 amino acids. CDR1 and CDR2 (germline): SQVTM, ANQGSEA. With 6 bases removed from V and 4 bases from J, the gap between germline ends came to 13 bases. Here the CDR3 DNA reads TGCAGCGTCGGGACCACCGCTAATCAGCCCCAGCATTTT. Translated: CSVGTTANQPQHF.

V and J are TRBV10-3 and TRBJ2-5; 7 bases are shared with TRBD2. This CDR3 spans 15 amino acids. Germline loops: CDR1 ENHRY, CDR2 SYGVKD. The V gene end was trimmed by 0 bases and the J gene end by 1 base; junction bases not matched to a gene: 2. The CDR3 DNA sequence: TGTGCCATCAGTGAGTCGACTAGCAGCCAAGAGACCCAGTACTTC. Encoded protein: CAISESTSSQETQYF.

This clonotype has more than one count but fewer than ten. The chain joins TRBV14 to TRBJ2-2; weak D call: TRBD1 (5 bases). The CDR3 extends over 21 amino acids. Germline values: CDR1 SGHDN, CDR2 FVKESK. V was trimmed by 1 base and J by 0 bases, leaving 24 bases between them. CDR3 residues: CASSQGPRVSKSQTNTGELFF. In DNA, the CDR3 is TGTGCCAGCAGCCAAGGTCCCAGGGTCAGCAAATCCCAGACGAACACCGGGGAGCTGTTTTTT. Combining the CDR3 with reference TRBV14 and TRBJ2-2 gives the whole variable domain EAGVTQFPSHSVIEKGQTVTLRCDPISGHDNLYWYRRVMGKEIKFLLHFVKESKQDESGMPNNRFLAERTGGTYSTLKVQPAELEDSGVYFCASSQGPRVSKSQTNTGELFFGEGSRLTVL.

This clonotype appeared a few times. The chain combines TRBV4-1 with TRBJ2-1, with 11 bases identical to TRBD2. The CDR3 loop spans 18 amino acids. Losses at the gene ends were 0 bases for V and 4 bases for J; bases not matched to a gene: 8. Germline CDR1 MGHRA, CDR2 YSYEKL. The CDR3 sequence is CASSQEWGTSGFYNEQFF. Here the CDR3 DNA reads TGCGCCAGCAGCCAAGAATGGGGGACTAGCGGCTTTTACAATGAGCAGTTCTTC.

This clonotype was detected only a few times. The chain combines TRBV2 with TRBJ2-7, with 8 positions matching TRBD1. Germline V lookup: CDR1 SNHLY, CDR2 FYNNEI. With 6 bases clipped from V and 7 bases from J, the junction kept 8 bases outside the gene matches. The CDR3 contains 13 residues. The CDR3 DNA reads TGTGCCAGCAGAGCTCAGGGGGCTGGGGAGCAGTACTTC. This translates into CASRAQGAGEQYF.

DNA of the CDR3: TGTGCCAGCAGTTTGGGCGGAACCTTATCTCCCTATGGCTACACCTTC. Amino acids: CASSLGGTLSPYGYTF. The chain carries TRBV12-3 or TRBV12-4 and TRBJ1-2; D is unresolved. The CDR3 sequence is 16 residues long. Trimming took off 3 bases at V and 4 bases at J, with 18 bases between the two ends.

In this sample, this clonotype turned up a few times. V and J are TRBV27 and TRBJ1-1; D gene ambiguous. V lost 3 bases and J 6 bases, leaving 17 bases between the germline ends. CDR3 length: 15 residues. Germline CDR1 reads MNHEY; CDR2 reads SMNVEV (reference sequence). CDR3 amino acids: CASSFRPAGLSEAFF. The DNA for the CDR3 is TGTGCCAGCAGTTTCCGCCCCGCGGGGTTGTCTGAAGCTTTCTTT.

This clonotype was recorded a few times. The chain links TRBV11-2 to TRBJ2-2, with D perhaps matching TRBD1 or TRBD2 (7 bases each). V was pared by 6 bases and J by 4 bases, with 18 bases between. Per the germline V gene, CDR1 is SGHAT and CDR2 is FQNNGV. This CDR3 region has 16 residues. This CDR3 is CASRQGGALSTGELFF. In DNA, the CDR3 is TGTGCCAGCAGGCAGGGGGGGGCGTTGAGCACCGGGGAGCTGTTTTTT.

Regarding this clonotype: At one boundary the junction diverges from the germline segment, which might be a read error. The chain combines TRBV20-1 with TRBJ2-3; D gene ambiguous. CDR3 length equals 16 residues. From germline, CDR1 is DFQATT and CDR2 SNEGSKA (reference sequence). CDR3 DNA: TGCTGTGCTAGAGATGCGGTGGTAGCTACTACAGATACGCAGTATTTT. Its translation: CCARDAVVATTDTQYF.

V and J are TRBV10-3 and TRBJ2-4; 9 bases are shared with TRBD2. V dropped 3 bases and J dropped 3; count of bases not matched to a gene: 6. This CDR3 is 16 amino acids long. Germline-derived CDR1 and CDR2 are ENHRY and SYGVKD. CDR3 in amino acids: CAISEVGREGKNIQYF. As DNA, the CDR3 is TGTGCCATCAGTGAAGTAGGGCGGGAGGGCAAAAACATTCAGTACTTC.